Listed below are T cell receptor beta chains from one sample, sequenced in a study of shared clonotypes between healthy human individuals. The repertoire was sequenced with immunoSEQ multiplex PCR; TCRdb's copy has only in-frame clones and lacks some. The table lists 550,000 to 700,000 clones, approximately 73% of them singletons, with around 1.8% in the top ten. Sequencing input: memory CD4+ T cells sorted from blood. The receptor source for this set is a woman in her 30s in good health. Each CDR3 is given with its conserved first and last residue. The D gene is left open where the match is weak. Rows give clone size only sometimes, using once, few, many, or a class for an expanded clone.

>TRBV14|.|.|TRBJ2-3
CASSRWGGTDTQYF
TGTGCCAGCAGTCGATGGGGCGGAACAGATACGCAGTATTTT
>TRBV28|.|.|TRBJ2-3
CASSRLVDTQYF
TGTGCCAGCAGCAGACTCGTAGATACGCAGTATTTT
>TRBV27|.|few|TRBJ2-7
CASSSLLETYEQYF
TGTGCCAGCAGTTCCCTTCTAGAGACCTACGAGCAGTACTTC
>TRBV6-5|TRBD2|.|TRBJ2-7
CASRTMAGEAYEQYF
TGTGCCAGCAGGACTATGGCGGGGGAGGCCTACGAGCAGTACTTC
>TRBV2|.|.|TRBJ1-2
CASSYSGGYTF
TGTGCCAGCAGTTATAGCGGTGGCTACACCTTC
>TRBV4-1|.|.|TRBJ2-3
CASSQEGLGTDTQYF
TGCGCCAGCAGCCAAGAAGGATTGGGGACAGATACGCAGTATTTT
>TRBV5-1|TRBD1|.|TRBJ2-2
CASSSRQGRIGELFF
TGCGCCAGCAGCTCGCGACAGGGGAGGATCGGGGAGCTGTTTTTT
>TRBV5-1|.|few|TRBJ2-3
CASSSPGEGYGAKNF
TGCGCCAGCAGCTCTCCGGGAGAGGGTTATGGGGCGAAGAATTTT
>TRBV11-2|TRBD1|few|TRBJ2-7
CASSLGQGRTGEQYF
TGTGCCAGCAGCCTTGGACAGGGACGAACTGGTGAGCAGTACTTC
>TRBV25-1|.|few|TRBJ2-7
CASRNRENYEQYF
TGTGCCAGCAGAAACAGGGAAAACTACGAGCAGTACTTC
>TRBV2|TRBD2|many|TRBJ2-1
CASSRLASYNEQFF
TGTGCCAGCAGTCGACTAGCGTCCTACAATGAGCAGTTCTTC
>TRBV7-9|TRBD1|.|TRBJ2-2
CASSLRTGGVGELFF
TGTGCCAGCAGCTTACGGACAGGGGGCGTCGGGGAGCTGTTTTTT
>TRBV5-1|TRBD1|many|TRBJ1-1
CASSLGTGVPEAFF
TGCGCCAGCAGCTTGGGGACAGGGGTACCTGAAGCTTTCTTT
>TRBV10-3|.|.|TRBJ2-7
CAISERQGNDEQYF
TGTGCCATCAGTGAGCGTCAGGGCAACGACGAGCAGTACTTC
>TRBV11-2|TRBD2|.|TRBJ2-7
CASSPINRRGRAYEQYF
TGTGCCAGCAGCCCAATAAACCGGCGCGGGAGGGCCTACGAGCAGTACTTC
>TRBV29-1|TRBD2|.|TRBJ2-5
CSVARTSGRETQYF
TGCAGCGTTGCCCGGACTAGCGGGAGGGAGACCCAGTACTTC
>TRBV6-4|.|.|TRBJ2-3
CASPLRRAPKSPDTQYF
TGTGCCAGCCCACTCCGGCGGGCCCCGAAGAGCCCAGATACGCAGTATTTT
>TRBV5-1|.|once|TRBJ2-1
CASNQPSSYNEQFF
TGCGCCAGCAACCAACCAAGCTCCTACAATGAGCAGTTCTTC
>TRBV6-1|.|.|TRBJ1-5
CASRPGNFDGQPQHF
TGTGCCAGCAGGCCAGGGAATTTTGACGGTCAGCCCCAGCATTTT